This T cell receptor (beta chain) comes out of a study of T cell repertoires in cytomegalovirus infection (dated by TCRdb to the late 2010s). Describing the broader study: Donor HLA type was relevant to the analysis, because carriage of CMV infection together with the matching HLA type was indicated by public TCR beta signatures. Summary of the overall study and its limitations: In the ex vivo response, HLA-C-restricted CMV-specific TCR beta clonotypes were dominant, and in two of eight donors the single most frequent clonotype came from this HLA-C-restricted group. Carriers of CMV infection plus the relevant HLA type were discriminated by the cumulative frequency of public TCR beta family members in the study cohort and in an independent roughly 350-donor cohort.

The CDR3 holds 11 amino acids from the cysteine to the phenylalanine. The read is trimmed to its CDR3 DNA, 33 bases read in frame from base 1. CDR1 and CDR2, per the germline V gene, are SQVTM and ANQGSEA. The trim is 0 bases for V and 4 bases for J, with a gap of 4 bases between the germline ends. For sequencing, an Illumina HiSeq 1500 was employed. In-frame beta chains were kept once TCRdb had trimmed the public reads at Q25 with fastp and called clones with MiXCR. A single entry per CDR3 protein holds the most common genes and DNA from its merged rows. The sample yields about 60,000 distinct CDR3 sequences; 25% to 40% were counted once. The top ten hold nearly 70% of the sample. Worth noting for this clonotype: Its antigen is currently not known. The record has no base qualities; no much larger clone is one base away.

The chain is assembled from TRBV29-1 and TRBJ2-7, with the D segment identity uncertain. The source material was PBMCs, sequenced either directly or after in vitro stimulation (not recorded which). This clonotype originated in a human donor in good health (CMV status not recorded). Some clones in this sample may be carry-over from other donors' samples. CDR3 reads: CSVEEVYEQYF. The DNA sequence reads TGCAGCGTTGAAGAGGTTTACGAGCAGTACTTC.